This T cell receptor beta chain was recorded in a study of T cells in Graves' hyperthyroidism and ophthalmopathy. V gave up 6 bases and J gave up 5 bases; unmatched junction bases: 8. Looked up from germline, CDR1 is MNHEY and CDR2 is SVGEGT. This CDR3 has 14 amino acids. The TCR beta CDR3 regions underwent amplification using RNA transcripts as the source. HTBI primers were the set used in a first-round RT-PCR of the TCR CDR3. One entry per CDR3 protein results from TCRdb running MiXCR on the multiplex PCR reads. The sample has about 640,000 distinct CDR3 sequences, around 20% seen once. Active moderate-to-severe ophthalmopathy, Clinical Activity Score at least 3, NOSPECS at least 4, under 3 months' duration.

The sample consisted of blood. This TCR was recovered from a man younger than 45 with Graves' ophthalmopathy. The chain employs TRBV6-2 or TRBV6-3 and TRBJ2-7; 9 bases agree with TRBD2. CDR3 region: CASRPGLAAHEQYF. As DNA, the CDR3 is TGTGCCAGCAGACCGGGACTAGCAGCTCACGAGCAGTACTTC.